This entry describes one TCR beta chain. The antigen remains unidentified. Produced via immunoSEQ multiplex PCR; TCRdb's table is partial and in-frame only. Of 150,000 to 200,000 clones in the sample, 85% to 90% are singletons; the top ten hold about 2.5%. The record originates from a study of T cell responses to AZD1222 COVID-19 vaccine. General study results and limits: Possibly, clonal diversity was underestimated; donors were largely white British and included more females. Baseline seropositives among AZD1222 recipients totaled only 5 to 7.

Germline V gives CDR1 LNHDA, CDR2 SQIVND (reference sequence). CDR3 length equals 14 residues. V was pared by 3 bases and J by 8 bases, with 16 bases between. Sequenced material: peripheral blood, taken on day 0 of MenACWY control vaccination. The genes are TRBV19 and TRBJ1-1; D is perhaps TRBD1 (6 bases). The sequence was collected from an adult in good health. CDR3 sequence reads: CASSIPRVGQEAFF. CDR3 in DNA: TGTGCCAGTAGTATCCCAAGGGTGGGACAAGAAGCTTTCTTT.